This T cell receptor beta chain was identified during a study of post-analysis software for immune sequencing data. Concerning this clonotype: The antigen remains undetermined.

Findings of the study overall: The study found TRBV5-6, TRBV5-1 and TRBV20-1 among five or six TRBV segments more frequent in patients than controls.

The V end was cut by 8 bases, the J end by 4 bases, with 14 bases between. CDR1 and CDR2 from the germline V gene are MNHEY and SMNVEV (reference sequence). This CDR3 has 13 amino acids. Carried by the TCR beta cDNA libraries were unique molecular identifiers. TCRdb re-derived calls from the PCR reads in MiXCR, one entry per CDR3 protein. The profile shows about 540,000 distinct CDR3 sequences, around 34% of them singletons. The source is a girl aged 2-17 years with multiple sclerosis. Sequencing was performed on blood. This chain connects TRBV27 to TRBJ1-2, with D perhaps TRBD1 (5 bases). CDR3 nucleotides: TGTGCCAGCTGGGGGGTATTCGGCTATGGCTACACCTTC. This sequence encodes CASWGVFGYGYTF.